This TCR beta chain stems from a study of blood T cell repertoires in COVID-19. Study-level information: Acute and convalescent COVID-19 samples came from the United States, Italy and Spain. PBMCs, B-cell-depleted T cells, or T cells were the source of the cDNA or gDNA that made up the material.

CDR1 is SNHLY, CDR2 FYNNEI, per germline. The CDR3 is made up of 16 amino acids. V was clipped by 4 bases and J by 3 bases, with 18 bases between them. Profiled with immunoSEQ multiplex PCR; TCRdb holds only in-frame clones, not every one. Seen here are around 350,000 clones, approximately 86% observed once, and the top ten hold 3%. The sample taken for sequencing was peripheral blood. The TCR sequence derives from a human donor in a cohort sampled during active COVID-19. This chain joins TRBV2 and TRBJ1-1, with D possibly TRBD1 on 6 matching bases. In DNA, the CDR3 is TGTGCCAGCAGTGGGGGAACTACCAGGGGTGACACTGAAGCTTTCTTT. Amino acid sequence: CASSGGTTRGDTEAFF.